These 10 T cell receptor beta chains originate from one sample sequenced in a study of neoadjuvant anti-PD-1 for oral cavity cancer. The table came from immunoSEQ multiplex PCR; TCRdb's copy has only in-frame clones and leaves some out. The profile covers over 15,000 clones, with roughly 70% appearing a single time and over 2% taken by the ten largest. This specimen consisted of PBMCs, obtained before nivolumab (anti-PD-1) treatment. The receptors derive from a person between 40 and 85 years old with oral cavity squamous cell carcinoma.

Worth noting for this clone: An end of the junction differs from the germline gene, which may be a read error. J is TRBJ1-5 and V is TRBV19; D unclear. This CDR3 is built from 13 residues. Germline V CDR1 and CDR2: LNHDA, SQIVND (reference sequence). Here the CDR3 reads CASTSYSTQPQHF. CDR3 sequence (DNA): TGTGCCAGTACCTCATATAGCACTCAGCCCCAGCATTTT.

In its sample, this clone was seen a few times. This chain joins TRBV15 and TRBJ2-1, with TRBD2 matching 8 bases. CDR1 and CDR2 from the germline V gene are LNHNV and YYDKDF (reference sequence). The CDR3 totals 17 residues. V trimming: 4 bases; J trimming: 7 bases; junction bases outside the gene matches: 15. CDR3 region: CATSTTPGGGDGNEQFF. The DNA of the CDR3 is TGTGCCACCAGCACCACCCCCGGGGGGGGCGATGGTAATGAGCAGTTCTTC.

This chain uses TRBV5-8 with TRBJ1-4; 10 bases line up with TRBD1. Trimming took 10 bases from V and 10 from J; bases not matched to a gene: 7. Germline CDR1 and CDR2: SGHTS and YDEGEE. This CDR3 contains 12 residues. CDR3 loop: CAVWDRGGKLFF. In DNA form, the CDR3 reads TGTGCCGTATGGGACAGGGGTGGAAAACTGTTTTTT.

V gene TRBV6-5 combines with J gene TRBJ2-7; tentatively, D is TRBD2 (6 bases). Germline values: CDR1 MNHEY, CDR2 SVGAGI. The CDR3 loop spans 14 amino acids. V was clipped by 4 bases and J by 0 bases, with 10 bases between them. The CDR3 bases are TGTGCCAGCAGTTCCGGGGGAGTCTCCTACGAGCAGTACTTC. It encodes CASSSGGVSYEQYF.

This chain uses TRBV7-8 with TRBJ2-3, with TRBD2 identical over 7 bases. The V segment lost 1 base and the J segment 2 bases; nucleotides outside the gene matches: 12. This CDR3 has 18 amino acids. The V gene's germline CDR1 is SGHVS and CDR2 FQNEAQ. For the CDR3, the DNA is TGTGCCAGCAGCTTAGGTTGGGCTAGCGGTACAGTCACAGATACGCAGTATTTT. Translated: CASSLGWASGTVTDTQYF.

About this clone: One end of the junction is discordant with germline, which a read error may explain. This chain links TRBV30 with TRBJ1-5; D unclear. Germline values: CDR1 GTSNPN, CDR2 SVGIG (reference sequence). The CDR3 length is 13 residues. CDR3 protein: CTWSVRRDQPQHF. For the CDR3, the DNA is TGTACCTGGAGTGTACGTAGGGATCAGCCCCAGCATTTT.

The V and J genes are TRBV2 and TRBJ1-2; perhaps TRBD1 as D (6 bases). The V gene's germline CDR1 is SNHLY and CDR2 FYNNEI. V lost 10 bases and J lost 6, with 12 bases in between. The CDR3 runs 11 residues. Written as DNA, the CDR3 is TGTGCCAACTCTCAGGGGAATGGCTACACCTTC. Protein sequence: CANSQGNGYTF.

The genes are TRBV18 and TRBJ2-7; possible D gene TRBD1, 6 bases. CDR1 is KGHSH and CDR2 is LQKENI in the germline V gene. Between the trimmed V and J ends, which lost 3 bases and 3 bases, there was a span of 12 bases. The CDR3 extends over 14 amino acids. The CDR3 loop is CASSPWTESYEQYF. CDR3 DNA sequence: TGTGCCAGCTCACCTTGGACAGAAAGCTACGAGCAGTACTTC.

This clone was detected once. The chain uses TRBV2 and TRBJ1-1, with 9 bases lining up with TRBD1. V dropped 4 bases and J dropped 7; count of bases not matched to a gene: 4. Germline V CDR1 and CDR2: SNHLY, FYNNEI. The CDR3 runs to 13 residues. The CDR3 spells CASSGQGVHEAFF. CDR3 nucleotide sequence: TGTGCCAGCAGTGGACAGGGGGTACATGAAGCTTTCTTT.

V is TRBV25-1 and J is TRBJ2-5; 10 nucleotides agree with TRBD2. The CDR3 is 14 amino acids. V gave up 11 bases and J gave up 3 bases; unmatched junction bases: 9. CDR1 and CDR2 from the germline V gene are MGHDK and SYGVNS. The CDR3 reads CASSRAGGEETQYF. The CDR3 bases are TGTGCCTCCTCACGAGCGGGGGGGGAAGAGACCCAGTACTTC.